This T cell receptor (beta chain) was documented in a study of T cell responses to AZD1222 COVID-19 vaccine. Study results and caveats: The donor cohort was predominantly white British with a female majority, and clonal diversity may have been underestimated. With two AZD1222 doses given, Spike-specific TCR breadth and depth both rose. Reports say nearly half of spike-specific TCRs go after unmutated variant regions.

Germline CDR1 reads MNHEY; CDR2 reads SVGAGI. V shed 6 bases and J 6 bases; nucleotides not matched to a gene: 4. The CDR3 is made up of 14 amino acids. Assay: immunoSEQ multiplex PCR; the TCRdb copy retains only in-frame clones and omits some. The table includes about 140,000 clones, around 90% detected once. Concerning this clone: The antigen remains undetermined.

This TCR came from an adult in good health. The chain has TRBV6-5 and TRBJ2-7, with 14 bases aligning to TRBD2. This sample comprised peripheral blood, obtained on day 0 of AZD1222 vaccination. This CDR3 is CASRETSGRVEQYF. The CDR3 coding sequence is TGTGCCAGCAGGGAGACTAGCGGGAGGGTCGAGCAGTACTTC.